A selection of T cell receptor beta chains follows, all from one sample in a study of sequential checkpoint blockade in melanoma. Measured with immunoSEQ multiplex PCR; TCRdb has only the in-frame clones, and not every one. The sample holds approximately 6,900 clones, 20% seen once. The sample consisted of tumor tissue (inferred from file names), taken from a patient given nivolumab and ipilimumab in sequence. Receptors originate from a human donor with melanoma. Both conserved end residues are part of each CDR3. Fields, in order: D gene, J gene, V gene, clone size, CDR3 protein, CDR3 DNA. The D gene is left open where the match is weak. Expanded clones get a size class; other rows say once, few or many, or leave the size out.

.	TRBJ2-5	TRBV6-8	.	CASTGTFLETQYF	TGTGCCAGCACAGGAACGTTCCTGGAGACCCAGTACTTC
TRBD2	TRBJ2-1	TRBV19	large	CASSLGASGGNEQFF	TGTGCCAGTAGCCTAGGGGCTAGCGGGGGGAATGAGCAGTTCTTC
TRBD1	TRBJ2-7	TRBV6-8	.	CASTGTGSYEQYF	TGTGCCAGCACCGGGACAGGGAGCTACGAGCAGTACTTC
TRBD1	TRBJ2-1	TRBV6-8	few	CASRRTGVHNEQFF	TGTGCCAGCAGGAGGACAGGGGTACACAATGAGCAGTTCTTC
TRBD1	TRBJ1-6	TRBV18	.	CASSPGPGQPNSPLHF	TGTGCCAGCTCACCAGGACCGGGACAGCCGAATTCACCCCTCCACTTT
.	TRBJ2-7	TRBV19	.	CASSTWDGVSYEQYF	TGTGCCAGTAGTACCTGGGACGGGGTTTCCTACGAGCAGTACTTC
TRBD1	TRBJ1-1	TRBV6-4	few	CATETGTEAFF	TGTGCCACAGAGACAGGGACCGAAGCTTTCTTT
.	TRBJ1-1	TRBV6-8	.	CASSSGSAMNTEAFF	TGTGCCAGTTCCTCGGGGTCCGCCATGAACACTGAAGCTTTCTTT
.	TRBJ2-7	TRBV11-3	.	CASSPRDWTYEQYF	TGTGCCAGCAGCCCAAGGGACTGGACCTACGAGCAGTACTTC
.	TRBJ1-5	TRBV6-8	.	CASSFGGEQPQHF	TGTGCCAGCAGTTTTGGGGGAGAACAGCCCCAGCATTTT